This TCR beta chain originates from a study of T cells in localized non-small cell lung cancer (dated by TCRdb to the early 2020s). About the study as a whole: Comparing tumors with uninvolved tumor-adjacent lungs, the study looked at the T cell repertoires of over 200 patients with early-stage NSCLC. Of the NSCLC patients, around 130 were male and approximately 100 were female, and the mean age was approximately 66 years. The cohort comprised around 240 treatment-naïve NSCLC patients with resected, localized lung tumors.

Comments on this clone: Its antigen specificity is not known. No base quality information exists; no much larger clone differs at one position.

Findings and caveats that apply to the study as a whole: Because the study design was exploratory, TCR variables were selected using unadjusted p-values without false-discovery rate correction. Because multi-region sequencing of the tumors was not done, intratumor heterogeneity could not be ruled out. A median of approximately 62 of the top 100 tumor clones turned up in the paired uninvolved adjacent lung, and under 30 of those clones also ranked among the top 100 of that same adjacent lung. Longer overall survival was associated with higher T cell density in blood, whereas shorter survival was associated with higher clonality in adjacent lung. Uninvolved tumor-adjacent lung showed the highest T cell clonality, higher than tumor, which suggests more focused antigenic responses in the uninvolved tumor-adjacent lung.

At diagnosis, peripheral blood, uninvolved tumor-adjacent lung and tumor were collected and stored as a combination of fresh-frozen and FFPE material. For TCR repertoire profiling, blood samples were analyzed as peripheral blood mononuclear cells. TCR beta CDR3 regions were sequenced from DNA using the immunoSEQ Assay. The study's processing was this. To compute T cell density, TCR beta template counts were normalized to usable DNA, which was estimated by amplifying housekeeping genes. The preseqR package was used to estimate richness by extrapolating to 400,000 templates for PBMC samples and to 120,000 templates for tissue samples. Clonality was calculated as one minus Pielou's evenness. Differential abundance testing on productive amino-acid clonotypes, with a minimum total count of 5 and an alpha of 0.1, was used to identify tissue-enriched TCRs. The Jaccard Index and the Morisita Overlap Index were used to quantify repertoire overlap between compartments. GLIPH clustered TCR beta CDR3s with public tetramer-defined viral CDR3s; viral motifs required at least three viral sequences plus V-gene enrichment. TCRdb holds this immuneACCESS table with in-frame rearrangements only. Some clones are missing; in checked studies, unresolved V genes explain under half, and the rest has no known cause. Clonal size and the V and J genes are those of that table, whereas D and trimming came from the DNA. In all, the sample holds about 59,000 clones, and approximately 90% of those were seen once. The ten largest clones take up around 20% of the sample.

Sequences MDHEN (CDR1) and SYDVKM (CDR2) are obtained from the germline V gene. For this chain, trimming is 6 bases at the V end and 2 bases at the J end, and the number of junction bases without a gene match is 11. The CDR3 numbers 16 residues from cysteine through phenylalanine. Only the CDR3 DNA is retained, 48 bases long and in frame from the first base. This sequence uses TRBV28 and TRBJ2-5; 8 junctional bases match TRBD1. This clonotype originated in a man aged 40-75 years with stage I lung adenocarcinoma. The sequencing here drew on peripheral blood, taken before any cancer treatment. CDR3 sequence: CASRYRQGSLQETQYF. In nucleotide form, the sequence is TGTGCCAGCAGATATCGACAGGGGTCGTTACAAGAGACCCAGTACTTC.